The next 26 T cell receptor beta chains were all read from a single sample in a study of cytomegalovirus exposure and HLA in healthy donors. The PCR made use of 60 Vbeta and 13 Jbeta primers. Produced via immunoSEQ multiplex PCR; TCRdb's table is partial and in-frame only. The sample shows under 150,000 clones, 75% to 85% of them seen only once. The sample taken for sequencing was PBMCs. The receptors were gathered from a man aged 25-45 years in good health and CMV-seronegative.

The sample holds one count of this clone. This rearrangement joins TRBV27 to TRBJ1-1, with D possibly being TRBD1 (6 bases). The CDR3 sequence is 14 residues long. CDR1 MNHEY and CDR2 SMNVEV come from the germline V gene (reference sequence). The V and J ends lost 5 bases and 2 bases respectively, with 12 bases between them. The DNA of the CDR3 is TGTGCCAGCAGTCCCTGGGGACAAAACACTGAAGCTTTCTTT. Its translation is CASSPWGQNTEAFF.

This chain uses TRBV30 with TRBJ2-7; 8 nucleotides match TRBD1. CDR1 and CDR2 (germline): GTSNPN, SVGIG (reference sequence). The CDR3 has 14 amino acids. The V and J ends lost 5 bases and 1 base, in that order; junction bases with no gene match: 7. CDR3 bases: TGTGCCTGGGATACCGGGACAGGATCCTACGAGCAGTACTTC. This encodes CAWDTGTGSYEQYF.

This chain joins TRBV15 and TRBJ2-1; 9 bases fit TRBD1. This CDR3 has 14 residues. The ends lost 8 bases at V and 6 bases at J; junction bases unmatched: 8. Germline V CDR1 and CDR2: LNHNV, YYDKDF (reference sequence). CDR3 sequence: CATATGQGVNEQFF. The CDR3 region has the DNA TGTGCCACCGCCACGGGACAGGGTGTCAATGAGCAGTTCTTC.

The chain is built from TRBV5-3 and TRBJ2-7, with TRBD1 matching over 10 bases. Being an ORF, TRBV5-3 has a function that is uncertain. V trimming: 4 bases; J trimming: 4 bases; junction bases outside the gene matches: 14. The CDR3 length is 17 residues. CDR3 sequence reads: CARSPDRGCPNVYEQYF. DNA for the CDR3: TGTGCCAGAAGCCCGGACAGGGGGTGTCCCAATGTGTACGAGCAGTACTTC.

This clone has a handful of counts. The chain employs TRBV4-1 and TRBJ1-6; a weak D match, TRBD1 (6 bases). The CDR3 is 15 amino acids. Germline V gene sequence: CDR1 MGHRA, CDR2 YSYEKL. Deletions cut 1 base from V and 9 bases from J, with 13 bases between. Here the CDR3 DNA reads TGCGCCAGCAGCCAAGGAACAGGGTTCGTTTCACCCCTCCACTTT. Amino acid sequence: CASSQGTGFVSPLHF.

This clone was detected only once. The chain couples TRBV5-4 to TRBJ1-1; a possible D gene is TRBD1 (5 bases). Looked up from germline, CDR1 is SGHNT and CDR2 is YYREEE (reference sequence). This CDR3 is 17 amino acids long. V dropped 1 base and J dropped 1 base, with 17 bases sitting between them. The CDR3 DNA reads TGTGCCAGCAGCTTGATACAGGAACCTTTTCAGAACACTGAAGCTTTCTTT. Its translation: CASSLIQEPFQNTEAFF.

The rearrangement joins TRBV10-3 to TRBJ2-7, with unresolved D. This CDR3 region has 16 residues. CDR1 ENHRY and CDR2 SYGVKD come from the germline V gene. The ends were cut back, 0 bases at V and 2 bases at J, with 14 bases in the middle. For the CDR3, the DNA is TGTGCCATCAGTGAGTCGACTCTGTCCTCAACCTACGAGCAGTACTTC. Translated: CAISESTLSSTYEQYF.

The chain couples TRBV18 to TRBJ2-2; D remains unclear. In germline, CDR1 is KGHSH, CDR2 LQKENI. The CDR3 totals 14 residues. Trimming left V 0 bases short and J 7 bases short, with 9 bases between. For the CDR3, the DNA is TGTGCCAGCTCACCACCGGATCAGCGCGGGGAGCTGTTTTTT. It codes for CASSPPDQRGELFF.

This clone was counted a single time. The chain uses TRBV25-1 and TRBJ2-3; D gene ambiguous. The CDR3 contains 14 residues. Trimming left V 1 base short and J 5 bases short, with 10 bases between. Germline V lookup: CDR1 MGHDK, CDR2 SYGVNS. In DNA, the CDR3 is TGTGCCAGCAGTGAATTCTTAACGGGAGATACGCAGTATTTT. This translates into CASSEFLTGDTQYF.

The chain has TRBV27 and TRBJ2-5; 7 nucleotides agree with TRBD2. The CDR3 runs 16 residues. CDR1 and CDR2 (germline): MNHEY, SMNVEV (reference sequence). After removal of 7 bases from V and 11 bases from J, the junction contained 22 bases not matched to a gene. The CDR3 sequence: CASTSLGVGGPGEQYF. As DNA, the CDR3 is TGTGCCAGCACATCCCTAGGAGTGGGAGGGCCGGGGGAGCAGTACTTC.

This rearrangement joins TRBV19 to TRBJ2-1, with TRBD2 matching over 10 bases. Germline V gene sequence: CDR1 LNHDA, CDR2 SQIVND (reference sequence). The CDR3 is 15 residues long. V was clipped by 4 bases and J by 4 bases; unmatched bases: 4. The DNA for the CDR3 is TGTGCCAGTAGTACGGGACTAGCGTCTTACAATGAGCAGTTCTTC. Translated: CASSTGLASYNEQFF.

V and J are TRBV6-8 and TRBJ2-7; TRBD2 agrees at 10 bases. The CDR3 covers 12 residues. Germline V gene lookup returns CDR1 MNHGY and CDR2 SAAAGT. Unmatched junction bases numbered 3, after V lost 10 bases and J lost 3 bases. The CDR3 loop is CANGTSDYEQYF. The CDR3 DNA is TGTGCCAACGGGACTAGCGACTACGAGCAGTACTTC.

V is TRBV19 and J is TRBJ1-4, with D possibly TRBD1 on 6 matching bases. Trimming cost V 6 bases and J 8 bases, with 16 bases left between them. Germline V gene lookup returns CDR1 LNHDA and CDR2 SQIVND (reference sequence). This CDR3 is 14 amino acids long. The CDR3 loop reads CASSNTGLNEKLFF. The CDR3 DNA reads as TGTGCCAGTAGCAACACAGGGTTAAACGAAAAACTGTTTTTT.

The chain links TRBV7-9 to TRBJ2-7, with no clear D. CDR3 size: 15 residues. In germline, CDR1 is SEHNR, CDR2 FQNEAQ (reference sequence). Trimming removed 6 bases from V and 3 bases from J, with 18 bases in between. In nucleotides, the CDR3 is TGTGCCAGCAGGCATCGGCCGGTTCGGGTCTACGAGCAGTACTTC. This codes for CASRHRPVRVYEQYF. Filled out from reference TRBV7-9 and TRBJ2-7, the complete variable domain reads DTGVSQNPRHKITKRGQNVTFRCDPISEHNRLYWYRQTLGQGPEFLTYFQNEAQLEKSRLLSDRFSAERPKGSFSTLEIQRTEQGDSAMYLCASRHRPVRVYEQYFGPGTRLTVT.

There are a few counts of this clone. The chain couples TRBV7-8 to TRBJ1-3; 8 nucleotides match TRBD1. The J segment lost 0 bases and the V segment lost 5 bases, leaving 6 bases of the junction unmatched. Per the germline V gene, CDR1 is SGHVS and CDR2 is FQNEAQ. This CDR3 spans 16 amino acids. Here the CDR3 reads CASSSSDRASGNTIYF. The CDR3 nucleotides are TGTGCCAGCAGCAGCTCGGACAGGGCCTCTGGAAACACCATATATTTT.

The chain is built from TRBV5-8 and TRBJ1-1; 8 bases are a match to TRBD1. CDR1 is SGHTS, CDR2 YDEGEE, per germline. V gave up 4 bases and J gave up 5 bases; unmatched junction bases: 7. CDR3 length: 14 residues. CDR3 amino acids: CASSRRDRLTEAFF. The CDR3 region has the DNA TGTGCCAGCAGCCGACGGGACAGGTTAACTGAAGCTTTCTTT.

The chain carries TRBV30 and TRBJ1-3; D remains ambiguous. CDR3 length: 11 amino acids. Germline loops: CDR1 GTSNPN, CDR2 SVGIG (reference sequence). V lost 7 bases to trimming and J lost 7 bases, with 11 bases between them. The CDR3 bases are TGTGCCTTTATCCAGGTCAACACCATATATTTT. This encodes CAFIQVNTIYF.

The chain joins TRBV30 to TRBJ2-1; 9 positions agree with TRBD1. The V and J ends lost 4 bases and 4 bases, in that order; junction bases with no gene match: 5. The CDR3 loop spans 14 amino acids. CDR1 is GTSNPN, CDR2 SVGIG, per germline (reference sequence). The CDR3 DNA follows: TGTGCCTGGACCCCACAGGGGGCTTACAATGAGCAGTTCTTC. This translates into CAWTPQGAYNEQFF.

Remarks on this clone: At one end, the junction sequence differs from germline, possibly due to a read error. The chain has TRBV14 and TRBJ2-1; no reliable D call. CDR3 length: 14 amino acids. The germline V gene has CDR1 SGHDN and CDR2 FVKESK. CDR3 coding DNA: TGTGCCAGCAGCCAAGCATCGACCCTTCAACCGCAGGTCTTC. Translated, it gives CASSQASTLQPQVF.

CDR3 loop: CASSQDSTYNEQFF. The CDR3 DNA sequence: TGCGCCAGCAGCCAAGATTCAACTTACAATGAGCAGTTCTTC. The chain recombines TRBV4-1 with TRBJ2-1; D not certain. V was cut by 0 bases and J by 4 bases, with 7 bases left in between. CDR3 length equals 14 residues. CDR1 and CDR2 from the germline V gene are MGHRA and YSYEKL.

The chain combines TRBV5-1 with TRBJ2-2, with TRBD2 identical over 10 bases. Trimming cost V 6 bases and J 7 bases; bases outside gene matches: 6. The CDR3 consists of 14 residues. The V gene's germline CDR1 is SGHRS and CDR2 YFSETQ. CDR3 sequence: CASNLAGEGGELFF. DNA of the CDR3: TGCGCCAGCAACCTAGCGGGAGAGGGCGGGGAGCTGTTTTTT.

V is TRBV19 and J is TRBJ2-1; tentatively, D is TRBD2 (5 bases). The germline V and J ends were trimmed by 3 bases and 4 bases, with 13 bases remaining between them. CDR3 length equals 15 residues. Germline V CDR1 and CDR2: LNHDA, SQIVND (reference sequence). CDR3 sequence (DNA): TGTGCCAGTAGTATTTCCGGGAATTTATACAATGAGCAGTTCTTC. It encodes CASSISGNLYNEQFF.

J is TRBJ2-5 and V is TRBV19; 8 bases are a match to TRBD2. Germline V gene lookup returns CDR1 LNHDA and CDR2 SQIVND (reference sequence). This CDR3 region has 16 residues. Losses at the gene ends were 5 bases for V and 3 bases for J; bases not matched to a gene: 11. This CDR3 reads CASSLTGTRLEETQYF. The CDR3 coding sequence is TGTGCCAGTAGTTTAACCGGGACTAGACTGGAAGAGACCCAGTACTTC. The full variable domain, with the rest looked up from reference TRBV19 and TRBJ2-5, is DGGITQSPKYLFRKEGQNVTLSCEQNLNHDAMYWYRQDPGQGLRLIYYSQIVNDFQKGDIAEGYSVSREKKESFPLTVTSAQKNPTAFYLCASSLTGTRLEETQYFGPGTRLLVL.

The CDR3 sequence: CSVYRDTGELFF. DNA of the CDR3: TGCAGCGTTTACCGGGACACCGGGGAGCTGTTTTTT. The chain uses TRBV29-1 and TRBJ2-2; unclear D gene. The CDR3 spans 12 residues. Germline CDR1 reads SQVTM; CDR2 reads ANQGSEA. V shed 5 bases and J shed 3 bases, with 7 bases lying between them.

This clone appeared once. The gene calls are TRBV28 and TRBJ2-3; D perhaps matches TRBD2 (5 bases). The CDR3 contains 15 residues. The germline CDR1 and CDR2 sequences are MDHEN and SYDVKM. The V and J ends lost 3 bases and 0 bases respectively, with 10 bases between them. CDR3 nucleotide sequence: TGTGCCAGCAGTTTTGCGGGTGCCAGCACAGATACGCAGTATTTT. Protein product: CASSFAGASTDTQYF.

The rearrangement joins TRBV27 to TRBJ2-1, with D perhaps TRBD2 (5 bases). The CDR3 is made up of 15 amino acids. Germline V CDR1 and CDR2: MNHEY, SMNVEV (reference sequence). The V and J ends lost 3 bases and 6 bases respectively, with 15 bases between them. The DNA of the CDR3 is TGTGCCAGCAGTTTGGGGAGTTTGGGGTTCAATGAGCAGTTCTTC. Translated: CASSLGSLGFNEQFF.